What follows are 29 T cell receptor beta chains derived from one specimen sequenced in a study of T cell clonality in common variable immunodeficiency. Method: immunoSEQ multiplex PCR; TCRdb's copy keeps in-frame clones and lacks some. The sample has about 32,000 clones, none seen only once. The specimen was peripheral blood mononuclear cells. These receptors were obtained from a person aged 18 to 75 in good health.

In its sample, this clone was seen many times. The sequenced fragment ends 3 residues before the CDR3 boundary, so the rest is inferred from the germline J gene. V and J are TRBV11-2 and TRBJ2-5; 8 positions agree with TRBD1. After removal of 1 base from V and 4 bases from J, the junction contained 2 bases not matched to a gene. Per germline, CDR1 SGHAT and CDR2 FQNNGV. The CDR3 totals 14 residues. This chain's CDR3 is CASSLVTGGETQYF. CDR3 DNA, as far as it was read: TGTGCCAGCAGCTTAGTTACAGGGGGAGAGACC. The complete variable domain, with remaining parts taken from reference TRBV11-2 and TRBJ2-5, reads EAGVAQSPRYKIIEKRQSVAFWCNPISGHATLYWYQQILGQGPKLLIQFQNNGVVDDSQLPKDRFSAERLKGVDSTLKIQPAKLEDSAVYLCASSLVTGGETQYFGPGTRLLVL.

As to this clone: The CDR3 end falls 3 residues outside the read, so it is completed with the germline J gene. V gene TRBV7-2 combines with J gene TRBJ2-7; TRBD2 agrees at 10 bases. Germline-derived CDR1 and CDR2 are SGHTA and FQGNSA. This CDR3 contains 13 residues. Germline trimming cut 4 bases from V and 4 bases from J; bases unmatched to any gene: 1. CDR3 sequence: CASSSSGGYEQYF. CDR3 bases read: TGTGCCAGCAGCTCTAGCGGGGGATACGAG.

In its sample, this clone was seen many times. The CDR3 bases that were read are TGTGCCAGCAGCCTGATACCCGGGACTAGCGGAGGATCAGATACG. This gives the protein CASSLIPGTSGGSDT. The CDR3 in its entirety is CASSLIPGTSGGSDTQYF. The chain couples TRBV7-3 to TRBJ2-3, with TRBD2 identical over 11 bases. The read finishes 3 residues shy of the CDR3 end, and the germline J gene is used to complete it. Germline V gene sequence: CDR1 SGHTA, CDR2 FQGTGA. V was pared by 5 bases and J by 4 bases, with 14 bases of the junction left unmatched. This CDR3 spans 18 amino acids.

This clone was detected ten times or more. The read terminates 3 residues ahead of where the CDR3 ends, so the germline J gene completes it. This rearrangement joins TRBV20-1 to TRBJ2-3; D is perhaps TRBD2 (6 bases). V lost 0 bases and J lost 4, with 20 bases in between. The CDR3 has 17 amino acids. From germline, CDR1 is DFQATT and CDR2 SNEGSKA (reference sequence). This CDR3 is CSARDGAGTSEADTQYF. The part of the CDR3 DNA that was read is TGCAGTGCTAGAGATGGGGCGGGGACCTCAGAAGCAGATACG.

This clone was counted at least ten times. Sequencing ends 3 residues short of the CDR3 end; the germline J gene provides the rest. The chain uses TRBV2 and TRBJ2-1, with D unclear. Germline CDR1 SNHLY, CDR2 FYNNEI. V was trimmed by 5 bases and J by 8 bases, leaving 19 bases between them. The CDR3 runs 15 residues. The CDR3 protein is CASSQRQRVYDEQFF. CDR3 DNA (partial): TGTGCCAGCAGTCAACGACAAAGGGTCTATGATGAG.

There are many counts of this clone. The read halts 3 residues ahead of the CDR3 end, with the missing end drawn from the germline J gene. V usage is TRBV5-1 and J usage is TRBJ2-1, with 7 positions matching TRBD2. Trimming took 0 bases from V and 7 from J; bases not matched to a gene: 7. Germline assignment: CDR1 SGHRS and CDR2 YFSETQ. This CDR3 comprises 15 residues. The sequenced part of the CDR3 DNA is TGCGCCAGCAGCTTGGCTCTAGCGGAGGGAAATGAG. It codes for CASSLALAEGNE. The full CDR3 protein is CASSLALAEGNEQFF.

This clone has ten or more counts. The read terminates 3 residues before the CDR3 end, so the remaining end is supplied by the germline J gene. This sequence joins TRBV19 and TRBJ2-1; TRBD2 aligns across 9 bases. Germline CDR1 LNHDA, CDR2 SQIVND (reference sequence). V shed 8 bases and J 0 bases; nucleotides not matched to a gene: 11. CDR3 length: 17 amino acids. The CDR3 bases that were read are TGTGCCAGTTCTCTGCGGGGGGGCGGGAGCTCCTACAATGAG. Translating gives CASSLRGGGSSYNE. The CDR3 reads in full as CASSLRGGGSSYNEQFF.

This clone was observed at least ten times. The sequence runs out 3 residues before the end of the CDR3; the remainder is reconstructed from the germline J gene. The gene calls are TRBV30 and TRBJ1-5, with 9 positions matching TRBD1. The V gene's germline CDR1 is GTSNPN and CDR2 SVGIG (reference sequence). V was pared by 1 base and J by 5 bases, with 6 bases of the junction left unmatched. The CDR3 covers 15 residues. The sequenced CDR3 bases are TGTGCCTGGAGTGCCCGGGACAGGGCCCATCAGCCC. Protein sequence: CAWSARDRAHQP. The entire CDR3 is CAWSARDRAHQPQHF.

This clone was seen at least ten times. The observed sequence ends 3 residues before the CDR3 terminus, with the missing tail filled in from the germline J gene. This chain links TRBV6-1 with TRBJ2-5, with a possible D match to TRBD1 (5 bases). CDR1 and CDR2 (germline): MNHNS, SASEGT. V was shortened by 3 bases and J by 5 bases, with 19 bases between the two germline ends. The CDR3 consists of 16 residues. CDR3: CASSEAVVRGLETQYF. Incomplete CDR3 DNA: TGTGCCAGCAGTGAGGCCGTTGTTAGGGGCCTGGAGACC.

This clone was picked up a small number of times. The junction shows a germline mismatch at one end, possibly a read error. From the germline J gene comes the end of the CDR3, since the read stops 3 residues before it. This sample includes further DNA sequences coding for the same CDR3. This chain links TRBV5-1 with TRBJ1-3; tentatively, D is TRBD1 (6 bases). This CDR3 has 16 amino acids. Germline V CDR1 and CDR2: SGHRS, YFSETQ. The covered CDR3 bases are TGCGCCAGCAGCTTGGTGGGACAAATGCCTGGAAACACG. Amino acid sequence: CASSLVGQMPGNT. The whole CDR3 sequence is CASSLVGQMPGNTIYF.

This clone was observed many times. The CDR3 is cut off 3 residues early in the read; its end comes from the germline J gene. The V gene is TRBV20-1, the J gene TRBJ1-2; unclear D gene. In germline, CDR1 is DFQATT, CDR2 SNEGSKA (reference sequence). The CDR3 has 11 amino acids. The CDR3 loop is CSALPRSGYTF. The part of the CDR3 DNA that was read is TGCAGTGCCCTCCCACGGTCAGGC.

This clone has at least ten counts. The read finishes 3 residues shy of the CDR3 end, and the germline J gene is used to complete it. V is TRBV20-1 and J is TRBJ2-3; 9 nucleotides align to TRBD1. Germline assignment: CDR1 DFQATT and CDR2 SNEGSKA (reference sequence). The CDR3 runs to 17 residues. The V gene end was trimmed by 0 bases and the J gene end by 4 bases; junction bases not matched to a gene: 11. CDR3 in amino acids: CSARDVDGQGIPDTQYF. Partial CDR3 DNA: TGCAGTGCTAGAGATGTTGACGGACAGGGGATTCCAGATACG.

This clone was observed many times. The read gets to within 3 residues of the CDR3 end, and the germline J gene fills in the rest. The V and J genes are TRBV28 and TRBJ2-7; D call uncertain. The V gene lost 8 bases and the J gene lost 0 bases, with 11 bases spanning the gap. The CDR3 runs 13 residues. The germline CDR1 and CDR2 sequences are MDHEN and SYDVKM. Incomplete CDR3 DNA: TGTGCCAGCGAGACTGGTTCCTCCTACGAG. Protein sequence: CASETGSSYE. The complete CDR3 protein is CASETGSSYEQYF.

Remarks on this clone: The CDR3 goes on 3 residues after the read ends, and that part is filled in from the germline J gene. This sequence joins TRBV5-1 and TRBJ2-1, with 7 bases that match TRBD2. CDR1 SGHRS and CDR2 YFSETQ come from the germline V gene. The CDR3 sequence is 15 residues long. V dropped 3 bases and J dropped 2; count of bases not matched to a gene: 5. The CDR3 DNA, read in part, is TGCGCCAGCAGCTGGGCGGGAGAACCCTACAATGAG. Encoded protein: CASSWAGEPYNE. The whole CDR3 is CASSWAGEPYNEQFF.

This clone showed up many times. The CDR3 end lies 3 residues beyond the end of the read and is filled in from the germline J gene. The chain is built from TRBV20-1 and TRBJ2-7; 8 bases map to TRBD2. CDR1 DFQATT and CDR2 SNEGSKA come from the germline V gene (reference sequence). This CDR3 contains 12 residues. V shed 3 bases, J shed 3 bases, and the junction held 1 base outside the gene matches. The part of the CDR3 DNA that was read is TGCAGTGCTAGGACTAGCGACTACGAG. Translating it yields CSARTSDYE. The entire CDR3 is CSARTSDYEQYF.

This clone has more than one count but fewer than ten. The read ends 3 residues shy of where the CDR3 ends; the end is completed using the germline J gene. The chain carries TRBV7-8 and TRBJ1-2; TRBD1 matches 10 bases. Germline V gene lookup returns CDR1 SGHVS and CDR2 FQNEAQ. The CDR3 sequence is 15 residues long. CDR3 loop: CASSLGDRGHYDYTF. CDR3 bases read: TGTGCCAGCAGCTTAGGAGACAGGGGGCACTACGAC.

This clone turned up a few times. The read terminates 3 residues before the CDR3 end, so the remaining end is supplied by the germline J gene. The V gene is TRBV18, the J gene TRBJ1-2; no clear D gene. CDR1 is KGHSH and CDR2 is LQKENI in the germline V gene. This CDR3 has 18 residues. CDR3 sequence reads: CASSPVVPSGSSSYDYTF. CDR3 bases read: TGTGCCAGCTCCCCCGTGGTCCCTAGCGGCTCTAGCTCCTACGAC.

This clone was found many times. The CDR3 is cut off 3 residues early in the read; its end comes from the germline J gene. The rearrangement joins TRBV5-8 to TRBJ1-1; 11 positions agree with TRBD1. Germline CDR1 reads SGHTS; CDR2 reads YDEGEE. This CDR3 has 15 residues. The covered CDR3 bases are TGTGCCAGCAGCTTCAAGTCACCGGGACAGGGGGGA. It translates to CASSFKSPGQGG. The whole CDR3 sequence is CASSFKSPGQGGAFF. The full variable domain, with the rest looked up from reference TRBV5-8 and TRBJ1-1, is EAGVTQSPTHLIKTRGQQATLRCSPISGHTSVYWYQQALGLGLQFLLWYDEGEERNRGNFPPRFSGRQFPNYSSELNVNALELEDSALYLCASSFKSPGQGGAFFGQGTRLTVV.

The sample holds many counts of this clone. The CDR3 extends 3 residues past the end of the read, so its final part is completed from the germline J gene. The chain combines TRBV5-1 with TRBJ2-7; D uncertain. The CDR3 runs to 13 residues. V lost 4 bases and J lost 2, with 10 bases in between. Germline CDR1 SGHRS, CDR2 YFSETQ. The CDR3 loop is CASSRDTTYEQYF. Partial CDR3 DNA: TGCGCCAGCAGCCGTGACACCACCTACGAG.

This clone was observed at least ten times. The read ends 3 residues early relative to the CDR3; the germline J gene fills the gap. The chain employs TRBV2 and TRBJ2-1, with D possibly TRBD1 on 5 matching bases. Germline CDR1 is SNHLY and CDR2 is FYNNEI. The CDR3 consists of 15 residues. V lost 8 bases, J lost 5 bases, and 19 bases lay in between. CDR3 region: CASGNRFSLDNEQFF. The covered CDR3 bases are TGTGCCAGCGGAAACAGGTTCTCCCTCGACAATGAG. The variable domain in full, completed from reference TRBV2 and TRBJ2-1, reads EPEVTQTPSHQVTQMGQEVILRCVPISNHLYFYWYRQILGQKVEFLVSFYNNEISEKSEIFDDQFSVERPDGSNFTLKIRSTKLEDSAMYFCASGNRFSLDNEQFFGPGTRLTVL.

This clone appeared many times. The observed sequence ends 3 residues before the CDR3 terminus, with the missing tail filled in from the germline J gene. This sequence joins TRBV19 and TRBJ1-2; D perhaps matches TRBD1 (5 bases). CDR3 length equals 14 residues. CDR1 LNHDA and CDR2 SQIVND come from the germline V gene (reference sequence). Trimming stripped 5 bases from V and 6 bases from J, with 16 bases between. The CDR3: CASSRGRGPHGYTF. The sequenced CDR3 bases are TGTGCCAGTAGTCGGGGGAGAGGGCCCCATGGC.

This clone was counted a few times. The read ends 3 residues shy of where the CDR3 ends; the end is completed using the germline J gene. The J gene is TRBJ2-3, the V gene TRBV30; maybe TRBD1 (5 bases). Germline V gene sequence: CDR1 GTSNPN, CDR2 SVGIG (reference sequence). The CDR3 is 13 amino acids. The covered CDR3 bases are TGTGCCTGGAGTTCCACCAGGGATCAGCCG. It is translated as CAWSSTRDQP. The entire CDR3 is CAWSSTRDQPQYF.

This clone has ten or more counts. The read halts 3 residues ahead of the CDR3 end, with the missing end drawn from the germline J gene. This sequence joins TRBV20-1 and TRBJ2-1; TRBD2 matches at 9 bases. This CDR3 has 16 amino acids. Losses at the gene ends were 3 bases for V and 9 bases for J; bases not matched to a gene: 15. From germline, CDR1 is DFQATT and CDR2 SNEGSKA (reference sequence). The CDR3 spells CSARGARAGGGGEQFF. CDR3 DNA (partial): TGCAGTGCTAGGGGTGCTAGAGCGGGAGGTGGGGGTGAG.

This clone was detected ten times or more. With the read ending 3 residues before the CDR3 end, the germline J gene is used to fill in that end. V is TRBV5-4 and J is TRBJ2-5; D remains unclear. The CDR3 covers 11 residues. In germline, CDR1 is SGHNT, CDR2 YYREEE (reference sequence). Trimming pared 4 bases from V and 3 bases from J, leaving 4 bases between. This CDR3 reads CASSSKETQYF. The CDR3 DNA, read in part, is TGTGCCAGCAGCAGCAAAGAGACC.

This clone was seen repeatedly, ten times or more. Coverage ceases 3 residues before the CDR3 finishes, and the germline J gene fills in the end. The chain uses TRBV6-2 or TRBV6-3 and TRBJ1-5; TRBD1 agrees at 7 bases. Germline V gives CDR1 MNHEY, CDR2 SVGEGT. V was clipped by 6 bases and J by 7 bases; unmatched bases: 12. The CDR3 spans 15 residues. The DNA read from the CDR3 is TGTGCCAGCAGCCCGGGGCAGGGGGTCGCACAGCCC. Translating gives CASSPGQGVAQP. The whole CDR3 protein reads CASSPGQGVAQPQHF.

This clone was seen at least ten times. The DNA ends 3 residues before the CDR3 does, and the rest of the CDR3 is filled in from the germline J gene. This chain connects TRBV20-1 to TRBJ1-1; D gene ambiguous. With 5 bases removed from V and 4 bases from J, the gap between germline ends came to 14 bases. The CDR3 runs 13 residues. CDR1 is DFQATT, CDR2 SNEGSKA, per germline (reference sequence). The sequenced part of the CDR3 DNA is TGCAGTGCTCCGCAACAAACGGGCACTGAA. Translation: CSAPQQTGTE. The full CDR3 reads CSAPQQTGTEAFF.

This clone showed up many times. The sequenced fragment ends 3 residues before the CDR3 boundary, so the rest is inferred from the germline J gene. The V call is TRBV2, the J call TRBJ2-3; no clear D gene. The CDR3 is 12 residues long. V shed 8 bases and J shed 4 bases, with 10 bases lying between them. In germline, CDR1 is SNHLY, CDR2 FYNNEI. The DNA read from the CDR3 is TGTGCCAGCCCCGAGGCCGCAGATACG. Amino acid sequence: CASPEAADT. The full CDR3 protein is CASPEAADTQYF. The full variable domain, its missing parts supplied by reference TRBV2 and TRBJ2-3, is EPEVTQTPSHQVTQMGQEVILRCVPISNHLYFYWYRQILGQKVEFLVSFYNNEISEKSEIFDDQFSVERPDGSNFTLKIRSTKLEDSAMYFCASPEAADTQYFGPGTRLTVL.

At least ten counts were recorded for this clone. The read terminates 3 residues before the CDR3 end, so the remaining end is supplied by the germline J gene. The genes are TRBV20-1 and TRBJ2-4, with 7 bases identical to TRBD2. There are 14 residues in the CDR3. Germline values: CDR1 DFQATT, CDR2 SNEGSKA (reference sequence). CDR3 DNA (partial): TGCAGTGCTAGAGATATTAGCGGGCCTGAGGCT. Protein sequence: CSARDISGPEA. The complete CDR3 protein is CSARDISGPEAQYF.

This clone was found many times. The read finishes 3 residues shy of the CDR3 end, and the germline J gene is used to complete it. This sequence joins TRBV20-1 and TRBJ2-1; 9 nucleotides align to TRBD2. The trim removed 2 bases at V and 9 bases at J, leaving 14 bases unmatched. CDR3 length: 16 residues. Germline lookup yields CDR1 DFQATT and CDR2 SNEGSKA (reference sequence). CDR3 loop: CSARSGGRVGVGEQFF. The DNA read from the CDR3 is TGCAGTGCTAGAAGCGGCGGGAGGGTCGGAGTAGGTGAG.